Presented here are 3 T cell receptor beta chains from one specimen sequenced in a study of blood T cell repertoires in COVID-19. Produced via immunoSEQ multiplex PCR; TCRdb's table is partial and in-frame only. The sample carries some 360,000 clones, 88% recorded once. What was sequenced was PBMCs or T cells enriched from blood (not recorded which). Every receptor here comes from a woman in her twenties or thirties who had been exposed to COVID-19.

The CDR3 spells CAWSRGTPSGNTIYF. CDR3 coding DNA: TGTGCCTGGAGTCGGGGGACTCCCTCTGGAAACACCATATATTTT. This sequence joins TRBV30 and TRBJ1-3; tentative D call: TRBD1 (5 bases). The germline CDR1 and CDR2 sequences are GTSNPN and SVGIG (reference sequence). Trimming took 2 bases from V and 0 from J, leaving 11 bases between them. CDR3 length equals 15 residues.

The gene calls are TRBV5-1 and TRBJ2-7, with 8 bases aligning to TRBD1. The J segment lost 4 bases and the V segment lost 0 bases, leaving 9 bases of the junction unmatched. Germline CDR1 SGHRS, CDR2 YFSETQ. This CDR3 comprises 16 residues. CDR3 coding DNA: TGCGCCAGCAGCTTGGCCGCAGGGGGCATTATTTACGAGCAGTACTTC. Translating it yields CASSLAAGGIIYEQYF.

The V and J genes are TRBV28 and TRBJ2-5; 8 bases are shared with TRBD2. The V and J ends lost 3 bases and 2 bases, in that order; junction bases with no gene match: 8. The CDR3 totals 16 residues. Germline CDR1 and CDR2: MDHEN and SYDVKM. The CDR3 here is CASSLGAGGGQETQYF. For the CDR3, the DNA is TGTGCCAGCAGTTTGGGGGCTGGCGGGGGGCAAGAGACCCAGTACTTC.